Presented here are 30 T cell receptor beta chains from one specimen sequenced in a study of chemoradiotherapy in HPV16-positive cancers. The method was immunoSEQ multiplex PCR; TCRdb's version includes in-frame clones alone and lacks a portion of them. The sample consists of about 66,000 clones, about 88% of them appearing once. The sample in question was blood, obtained from a patient who underwent chemoradiotherapy. The receptors originated from a human donor with HPV-associated anogenital cancer.

The chain has TRBV7-3 and TRBJ2-1, with unresolved D. The V and J ends lost 3 bases and 3 bases respectively, with 9 bases between them. From germline, CDR1 is SGHTA and CDR2 FQGTGA. The CDR3 is 14 amino acids. CDR3 sequence reads: CASSFSVNYNEQFF. The CDR3 DNA is TGTGCCAGCAGCTTCAGCGTTAACTACAATGAGCAGTTCTTC.

V usage is TRBV7-3 and J usage is TRBJ2-2, with 7 bases that match TRBD1. The CDR3 is 16 amino acids. Trimming cost V 4 bases and J 4 bases; bases outside gene matches: 9. The germline gives CDR1 SGHTA, CDR2 FQGTGA. The CDR3 loop is CASSYTGEPSTGELFF. The CDR3 nucleotides are TGTGCCAGCAGCTACACAGGGGAGCCTAGCACCGGGGAGCTGTTTTTT.

V is TRBV29-1 and J is TRBJ2-6, with TRBD1 identical over 11 bases. The CDR3 has 14 residues. Germline V gene sequence: CDR1 SQVTM, CDR2 ANQGSEA. Losses at the gene ends were 6 bases for V and 4 bases for J; bases not matched to a gene: 2. This CDR3 is CSVGQGAGANVLTF. The DNA of the CDR3 is TGCAGCGTCGGACAGGGGGCCGGGGCCAACGTCCTGACTTTC. Full variable domain (remainder filled in from reference TRBV29-1 and TRBJ2-6): SAVISQKPSRDICQRGTSLTIQCQVDSQVTMMFWYRQQPGQSLTLIATANQGSEATYESGFVIDKFPISRPNLTFSTLTVSNMSPEDSSIYLCSVGQGAGANVLTFGAGSRLTVL.

CDR3 sequence reads: CASSPSGQYNEQFF. CDR3 nucleotides: TGTGCCAGCAGCCCCTCGGGACAGTACAATGAGCAGTTCTTC. This chain connects TRBV11-3 to TRBJ2-1, with 7 bases lining up with TRBD1. The CDR3 has 14 amino acids. J lost 4 bases, V lost 5 bases, and 5 bases had no gene match. Germline V gives CDR1 SGHNT, CDR2 YENEEA.

V is TRBV5-4 and J is TRBJ2-5, with 8 bases fitting TRBD1. The J call is doubtful: the DNA matches TRBJ2-7 better. The CDR3 totals 16 residues. Germline V gives CDR1 SGHNT, CDR2 YYREEE (reference sequence). Written as DNA, the CDR3 is TGTGCCAGCAGTTCCAAGACCCAGGGGGCTTCCTACGAGCAGTACTTC. Translated, it gives CASSSKTQGASYEQYF.

The chain has TRBV6-1 and TRBJ2-7; no clear D gene. V was shortened by 5 bases and J by 2 bases, with 10 bases between the two germline ends. The CDR3 is 13 residues long. From germline, CDR1 is MNHNS and CDR2 SASEGT. Written as DNA, the CDR3 is TGTGCCAGCAGTTCCCGTTCTACCTACGAGCAGTACTTC. Protein product: CASSSRSTYEQYF.

CDR3 loop: CASSIRGLAGATEQFF. The DNA of the CDR3 is TGTGCCAGTAGTATACGGGGACTAGCGGGAGCCACTGAGCAGTTCTTC. The chain employs TRBV19 and TRBJ2-1, with 14 bases identical to TRBD2. Looked up from germline, CDR1 is LNHDA and CDR2 is SQIVND (reference sequence). The CDR3 extends over 16 amino acids. The V and J ends lost 2 bases and 9 bases, in that order; junction bases with no gene match: 6.

This chain uses TRBV5-1 with TRBJ2-5; 9 positions agree with TRBD2. CDR3 size: 16 residues. The trim removed 2 bases at V and 1 base at J, leaving 6 bases unmatched. The germline V gene has CDR1 SGHRS and CDR2 YFSETQ. DNA for the CDR3: TGCGCCAGCAGCTTAGAGGCTAGCGGGGCCCAAGAGACCCAGTACTTC. Translated: CASSLEASGAQETQYF.

V and J are TRBV27 and TRBJ1-4; 8 nucleotides agree with TRBD1. V lost 8 bases and J lost 7; bases outside the gene matches: 6. CDR1 is MNHEY, CDR2 SMNVEV, per germline (reference sequence). The CDR3 runs 13 residues. CDR3 loop: CASGTGGIEKLFF. DNA for the CDR3: TGTGCCAGCGGGACAGGCGGGATTGAAAAACTGTTTTTT.

The rearrangement uses TRBV19 and TRBJ2-7; 7 nucleotides align to TRBD1. The CDR3 sequence is 15 residues long. Losses at the gene ends were 5 bases for V and 6 bases for J; bases not matched to a gene: 13. CDR1 is LNHDA, CDR2 SQIVND, per germline (reference sequence). The CDR3, as DNA: TGTGCCAGTAGTGCCCAGGGGGTCAGGGACCGCGAGCAGTACTTC. Amino acids: CASSAQGVRDREQYF.

V usage is TRBV5-1 and J usage is TRBJ2-1, with D uncertain. The CDR3 contains 14 residues. Germline lookup yields CDR1 SGHRS and CDR2 YFSETQ. V lost 3 bases to trimming and J lost 9 bases, with 16 bases between them. CDR3: CASSSSGWGGEQFF. CDR3 nucleotides: TGCGCCAGCAGCTCATCCGGGTGGGGTGGTGAGCAGTTCTTC.

This chain joins TRBV19 and TRBJ2-1; D is ambiguous. This CDR3 region has 14 residues. The V gene lost 3 bases and the J gene lost 5 bases, with 11 bases spanning the gap. CDR1 and CDR2 from the germline V gene are LNHDA and SQIVND (reference sequence). CDR3 sequence reads: CASSIPFFHNEQFF. The CDR3 DNA is TGTGCCAGTAGTATCCCTTTCTTCCACAATGAGCAGTTCTTC.

J is TRBJ2-1 and V is TRBV5-1; tentatively, D is TRBD1 or TRBD2 (5 bases each). The CDR3 covers 15 residues. V lost 0 bases to trimming and J lost 4 bases, with 11 bases between them. Germline lookup yields CDR1 SGHRS and CDR2 YFSETQ. CDR3 DNA sequence: TGCGCCAGCAGCTTGGACGGGACGGTGTACAATGAGCAGTTCTTC. It translates to CASSLDGTVYNEQFF.

In this sample, this clone turned up a few times. The V gene is TRBV25-1, the J gene TRBJ2-2, with 7 bases aligning to TRBD1. The CDR3 runs 15 residues. V shed 6 bases, J shed 1 base, and the junction held 5 bases outside the gene matches. CDR1 MGHDK and CDR2 SYGVNS come from the germline V gene. In DNA, the CDR3 is TGTGCCAGCAGGGACCGGGACAGGAACACCGGGGAGCTGTTTTTT. Encoded protein: CASRDRDRNTGELFF.

This rearrangement joins TRBV2 to TRBJ2-1; D gene ambiguous. The V and J ends lost 7 bases and 5 bases respectively, with 6 bases between them. The CDR3 is made up of 11 amino acids. CDR1 SNHLY and CDR2 FYNNEI come from the germline V gene. CDR3 nucleotides: TGTGCCAGCACCAGGAACAATGAGCAGTTCTTC. Amino acid sequence: CASTRNNEQFF.

The V and J genes are TRBV19 and TRBJ2-5; 7 nucleotides align to TRBD2. Gene TRBJ2-7 matches the end of the DNA better, so the J call may be wrong. CDR1 and CDR2 (germline): LNHDA, SQIVND (reference sequence). CDR3 size: 14 residues. CDR3 nucleotide sequence: TGTGCCAGCTCATCAAGGCTAGCGGATTACGAGCAGTACTTC. Encoded protein: CASSSRLADYEQYF.

The chain employs TRBV4-3 and TRBJ1-2; 11 bases are shared with TRBD1. The V gene end was trimmed by 2 bases and the J gene end by 4 bases; junction bases not matched to a gene: 6. The CDR3 is 16 amino acids. Germline CDR1 is LGHNA and CDR2 is YSLEER. CDR3 loop: CASSQMGTGGVYGYTF. The CDR3 nucleotides read TGCGCCAGCAGCCAAATGGGGACAGGGGGAGTCTATGGCTACACCTTC.

The chain joins TRBV6-5 to TRBJ1-3, with a weak D call TRBD1 (5 bases). The CDR3 is 14 amino acids. The germline V gene encodes CDR1 MNHEY and CDR2 SVGAGI. With 2 bases removed from V and 4 bases from J, the gap between germline ends came to 9 bases. The CDR3 sequence: CASSYGGVGNTIYF. The DNA of the CDR3 is TGTGCCAGCAGTTACGGAGGGGTCGGAAACACCATATATTTT.

The chain employs TRBV4-1 and TRBJ2-1; TRBD2 aligns across 7 bases. In germline, CDR1 is MGHRA, CDR2 YSYEKL. There are 16 residues in the CDR3. Trimming removed 4 bases from V and 0 bases from J; junction bases left unmatched: 6. The chain's CDR3 is CASSRAGPASYNEQFF. As DNA, the CDR3 is TGCGCCAGCAGCCGAGCGGGACCAGCCTCCTACAATGAGCAGTTCTTC.

V and J are TRBV10-3 and TRBJ2-7; 14 positions agree with TRBD2. Unmatched junction bases numbered 10, after V lost 6 bases and J lost 3 bases. Per germline, CDR1 ENHRY and CDR2 SYGVKD. The CDR3 loop spans 17 amino acids. CDR3 DNA sequence: TGTGCCATCAGACCCGGGACTAGCGGGAGTAGGGGCTACGAGCAGTACTTC. This sequence encodes CAIRPGTSGSRGYEQYF.

The chain is built from TRBV27 and TRBJ2-1; no firm D call. CDR3 length equals 15 residues. The V gene lost 0 bases and the J gene lost 0 bases, with 6 bases spanning the gap. Germline V lookup: CDR1 MNHEY, CDR2 SMNVEV (reference sequence). The CDR3 loop reads CASSLSASSYNEQFF. DNA for the CDR3: TGTGCCAGCAGTTTATCGGCAAGCTCCTACAATGAGCAGTTCTTC.

The chain uses TRBV29-1 and TRBJ1-1; D is perhaps TRBD1 (6 bases). The CDR3 spans 13 residues. V gave up 6 bases and J gave up 2 bases, with 13 bases separating them. Germline CDR1 reads SQVTM; CDR2 reads ANQGSEA. CDR3 coding DNA: TGCAGCGTACGCCGGGACAAAAACACTGAAGCTTTCTTT. Translated, it gives CSVRRDKNTEAFF.

The gene calls are TRBV6-5 and TRBJ1-1; TRBD1 is a possible D gene (5 bases). V gave up 5 bases and J gave up 6 bases, with 13 bases separating them. The germline V gene has CDR1 MNHEY and CDR2 SVGAGI. The CDR3 is made up of 13 amino acids. The CDR3 region has the DNA TGTGCCAGCAGTGTGCCGGGGGGATCTGAAGCTTTCTTT. Its protein product is CASSVPGGSEAFF.

The V gene is TRBV5-6, the J gene TRBJ1-5, with 7 positions matching TRBD1. Germline values: CDR1 SGHDT, CDR2 YYEEEE. This CDR3 is built from 16 residues. V trimming: 3 bases; J trimming: 7 bases; junction bases outside the gene matches: 13. CDR3 sequence: CASSYTGTASTQPQHF. The CDR3 DNA follows: TGTGCCAGCAGCTATACTGGGACAGCGAGTACCCAGCCCCAGCATTTT.

The V call is TRBV2, the J call TRBJ2-1; TRBD2 matches 10 bases. This CDR3 region has 16 residues. The germline V gene has CDR1 SNHLY and CDR2 FYNNEI. The V segment lost 11 bases and the J segment 6 bases; nucleotides outside the gene matches: 16. The CDR3 loop reads CAVASGSKLEGNEQFF. In DNA form, the CDR3 reads TGTGCCGTTGCTAGCGGGAGTAAATTAGAGGGCAATGAGCAGTTCTTC.

This chain uses TRBV29-1 with TRBJ2-5; 7 nucleotides match TRBD2. J lost 0 bases, V lost 3 bases, and 7 bases had no gene match. CDR3 length equals 15 residues. From germline, CDR1 is SQVTM and CDR2 ANQGSEA. The CDR3 loop is CSVDNVAGYQETQYF. The CDR3 DNA is TGCAGCGTTGATAACGTAGCGGGCTACCAAGAGACCCAGTACTTC.

Here the CDR3 DNA reads TGTGCCAGCAGCTTAGATTGGTCTAGCTATGGCTACACCTTC. Translation: CASSLDWSSYGYTF. The rearrangement joins TRBV7-9 to TRBJ1-2, with D uncertain. Germline-derived CDR1 and CDR2 are SEHNR and FQNEAQ (reference sequence). The CDR3 consists of 14 residues. V dropped 1 base and J dropped 4 bases, with 10 bases sitting between them.

This chain links TRBV10-3 with TRBJ1-1; D unresolved. The germline V and J ends were trimmed by 0 bases and 1 base, with 9 bases remaining between them. The CDR3 has 15 amino acids. The germline CDR1 and CDR2 sequences are ENHRY and SYGVKD. The CDR3 coding sequence is TGTGCCATCAGTGAGTCTAACTCACAGAACACTGAAGCTTTCTTT. Translation: CAISESNSQNTEAFF.

This chain joins TRBV19 and TRBJ2-3; D is perhaps TRBD1 (6 bases). Germline CDR1 and CDR2: LNHDA and SQIVND (reference sequence). Trimming took off 3 bases at V and 6 bases at J, with 13 bases between the two ends. CDR3 length: 14 amino acids. The CDR3 nucleotides read TGTGCCAGTAGTATCTCAGGGGCTGGGGATACGCAGTATTTT. Amino acids: CASSISGAGDTQYF. The full variable domain, in which reference TRBV19 and TRBJ2-3 provide the parts outside the CDR3, is DGGITQSPKYLFRKEGQNVTLSCEQNLNHDAMYWYRQDPGQGLRLIYYSQIVNDFQKGDIAEGYSVSREKKESFPLTVTSAQKNPTAFYLCASSISGAGDTQYFGPGTRLTVL.

The V and J genes are TRBV5-1 and TRBJ1-1; D is undetermined. The CDR3 consists of 13 residues. V was trimmed by 4 bases and J by 11 bases, leaving 18 bases between them. Per germline, CDR1 SGHRS and CDR2 YFSETQ. DNA for the CDR3: TGCGCCAGCAGCCTCGGAACCCAGGTTGAGGCTTTCTTT. Translation gives CASSLGTQVEAFF.